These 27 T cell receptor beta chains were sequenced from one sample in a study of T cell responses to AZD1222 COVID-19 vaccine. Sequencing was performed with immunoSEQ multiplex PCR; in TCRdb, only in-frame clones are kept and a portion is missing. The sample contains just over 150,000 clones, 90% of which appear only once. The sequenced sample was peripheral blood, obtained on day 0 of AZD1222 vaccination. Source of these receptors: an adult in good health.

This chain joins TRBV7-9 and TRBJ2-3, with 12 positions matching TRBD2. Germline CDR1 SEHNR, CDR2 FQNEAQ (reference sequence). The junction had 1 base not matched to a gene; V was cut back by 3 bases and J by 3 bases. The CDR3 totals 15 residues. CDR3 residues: CASSFLAGGTDTQYF. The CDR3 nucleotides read TGTGCCAGCAGCTTTCTAGCGGGAGGGACAGATACGCAGTATTTT.

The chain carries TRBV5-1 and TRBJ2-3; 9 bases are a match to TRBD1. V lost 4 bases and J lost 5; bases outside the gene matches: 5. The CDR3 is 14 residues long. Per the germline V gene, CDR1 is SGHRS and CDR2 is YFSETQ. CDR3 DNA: TGCGCCAGCAGCGGGGGACAGGGAGGAGATACGCAGTATTTT. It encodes CASSGGQGGDTQYF.

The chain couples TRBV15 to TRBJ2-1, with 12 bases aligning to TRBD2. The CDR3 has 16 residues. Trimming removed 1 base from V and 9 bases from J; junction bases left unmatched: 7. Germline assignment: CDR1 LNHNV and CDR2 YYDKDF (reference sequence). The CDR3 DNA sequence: TGTGCCACCAGCAGAGCTCTAGCGGGAGGGCAAGGTGAGCAGTTCTTC. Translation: CATSRALAGGQGEQFF.

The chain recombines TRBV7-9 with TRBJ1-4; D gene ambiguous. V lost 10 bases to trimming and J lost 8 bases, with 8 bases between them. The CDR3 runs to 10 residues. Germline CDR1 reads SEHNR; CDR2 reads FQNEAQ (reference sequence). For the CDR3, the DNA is TGTGCCACCAAGAGCGAAAAACTGTTTTTT. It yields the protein CATKSEKLFF.

DNA for the CDR3: TGTGCCAGCAGCGATACGGGGACGACAGGGAATCAAGAGACCCAGTACTTC. Translating gives CASSDTGTTGNQETQYF. This chain uses TRBV25-1 with TRBJ2-5; TRBD1 agrees at 7 bases. This CDR3 has 17 amino acids. Germline V gene sequence: CDR1 MGHDK, CDR2 SYGVNS. The V and J ends lost 6 bases and 2 bases, in that order; junction bases with no gene match: 15.

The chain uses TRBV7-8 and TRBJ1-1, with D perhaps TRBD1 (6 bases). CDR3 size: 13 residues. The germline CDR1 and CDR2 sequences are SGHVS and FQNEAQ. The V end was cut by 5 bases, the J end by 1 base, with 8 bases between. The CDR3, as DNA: TGTGCCAGCAGCGCGACAGGGAACACTGAAGCTTTCTTT. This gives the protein CASSATGNTEAFF.

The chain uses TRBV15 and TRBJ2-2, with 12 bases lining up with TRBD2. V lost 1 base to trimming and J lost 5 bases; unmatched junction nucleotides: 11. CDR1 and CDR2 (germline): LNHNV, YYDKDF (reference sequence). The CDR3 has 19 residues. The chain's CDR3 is CATSRVGLAGGFPTGELFF. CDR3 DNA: TGTGCCACCAGCAGAGTCGGGCTAGCGGGAGGGTTTCCGACCGGGGAGCTGTTTTTT.

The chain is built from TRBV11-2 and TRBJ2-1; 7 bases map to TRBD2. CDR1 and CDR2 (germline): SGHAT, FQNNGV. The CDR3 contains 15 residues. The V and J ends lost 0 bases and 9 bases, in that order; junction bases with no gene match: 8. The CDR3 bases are TGTGCCAGCAGCTTAGATCCCGGACTAGTTTCTGAGCAGTTCTTC. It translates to CASSLDPGLVSEQFF.

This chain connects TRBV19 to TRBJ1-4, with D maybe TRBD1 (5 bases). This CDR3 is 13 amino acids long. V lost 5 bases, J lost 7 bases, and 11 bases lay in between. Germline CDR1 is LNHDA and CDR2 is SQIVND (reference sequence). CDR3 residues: CASSLRQTEKLFF. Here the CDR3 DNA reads TGTGCCAGTAGTCTCCGACAGACTGAAAAACTGTTTTTT.

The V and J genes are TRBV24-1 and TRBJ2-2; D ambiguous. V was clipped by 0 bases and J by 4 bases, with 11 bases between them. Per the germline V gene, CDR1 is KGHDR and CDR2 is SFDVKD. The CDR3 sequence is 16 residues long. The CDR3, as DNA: TGTGCCACCAGTGATTTGGCAGACTGGGGCACCGGGGAGCTGTTTTTT. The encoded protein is CATSDLADWGTGELFF.

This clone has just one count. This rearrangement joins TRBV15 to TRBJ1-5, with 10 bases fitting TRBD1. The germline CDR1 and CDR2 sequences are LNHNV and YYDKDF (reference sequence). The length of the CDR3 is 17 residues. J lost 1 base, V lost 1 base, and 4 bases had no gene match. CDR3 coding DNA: TGTGCCACCAGCAGAGGACAGGGGGCAAACAGCAATCAGCCCCAGCATTTT. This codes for CATSRGQGANSNQPQHF.

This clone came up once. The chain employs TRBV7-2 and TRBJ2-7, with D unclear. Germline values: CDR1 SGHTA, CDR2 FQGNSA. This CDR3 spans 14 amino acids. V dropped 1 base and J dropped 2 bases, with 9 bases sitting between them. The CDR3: CASSLELGPYEQYF. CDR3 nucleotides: TGTGCCAGCAGCTTAGAGCTCGGACCCTACGAGCAGTACTTC.

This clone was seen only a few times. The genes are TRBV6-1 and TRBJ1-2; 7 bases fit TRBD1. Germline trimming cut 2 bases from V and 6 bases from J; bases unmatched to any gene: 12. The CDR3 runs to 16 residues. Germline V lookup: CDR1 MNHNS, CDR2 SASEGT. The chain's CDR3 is CASSESPDRVGHGYTF. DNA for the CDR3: TGTGCCAGCAGTGAATCCCCTGACAGGGTGGGGCATGGCTACACCTTC.

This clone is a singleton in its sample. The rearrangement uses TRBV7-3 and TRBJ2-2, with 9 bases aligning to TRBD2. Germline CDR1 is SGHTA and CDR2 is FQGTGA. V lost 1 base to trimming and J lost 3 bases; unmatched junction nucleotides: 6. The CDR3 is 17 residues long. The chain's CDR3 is CASSLIGLAGYTGELFF. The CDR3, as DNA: TGTGCCAGCAGCTTAATAGGTCTAGCGGGATACACCGGGGAGCTGTTTTTT.

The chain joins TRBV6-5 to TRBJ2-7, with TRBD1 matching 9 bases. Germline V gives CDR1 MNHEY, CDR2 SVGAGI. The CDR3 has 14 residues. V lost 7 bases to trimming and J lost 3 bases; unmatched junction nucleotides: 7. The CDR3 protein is CASNPTGGYYEQYF. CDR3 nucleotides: TGTGCCAGCAACCCGACAGGGGGTTACTACGAGCAGTACTTC.

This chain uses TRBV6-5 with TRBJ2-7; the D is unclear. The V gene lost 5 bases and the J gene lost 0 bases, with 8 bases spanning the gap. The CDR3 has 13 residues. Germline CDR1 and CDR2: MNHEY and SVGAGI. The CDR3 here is CASSIRFSYEQYF. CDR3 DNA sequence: TGTGCCAGCAGTATTCGCTTCTCCTACGAGCAGTACTTC.

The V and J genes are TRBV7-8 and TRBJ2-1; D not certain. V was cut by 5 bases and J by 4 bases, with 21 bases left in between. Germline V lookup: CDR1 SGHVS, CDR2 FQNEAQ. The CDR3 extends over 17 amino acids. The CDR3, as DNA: TGTGCCAGCAGCCTAGGATCAGGCGTTGGCGGATACAATGAGCAGTTCTTC. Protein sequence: CASSLGSGVGGYNEQFF.

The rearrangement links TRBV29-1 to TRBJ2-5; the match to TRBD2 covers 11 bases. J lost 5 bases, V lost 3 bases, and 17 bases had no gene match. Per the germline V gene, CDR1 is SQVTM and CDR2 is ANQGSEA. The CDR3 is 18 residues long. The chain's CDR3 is CSVDGFRASGRPGETQYF. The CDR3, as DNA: TGCAGCGTTGATGGCTTTAGGGCTAGCGGGAGGCCCGGGGAGACCCAGTACTTC.

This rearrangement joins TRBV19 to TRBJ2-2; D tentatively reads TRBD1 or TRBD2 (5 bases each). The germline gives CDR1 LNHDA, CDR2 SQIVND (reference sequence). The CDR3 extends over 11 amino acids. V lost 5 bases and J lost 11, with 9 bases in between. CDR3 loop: CASSRDVELFF. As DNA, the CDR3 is TGTGCCAGTAGTCGGGACGTCGAGCTGTTTTTT.

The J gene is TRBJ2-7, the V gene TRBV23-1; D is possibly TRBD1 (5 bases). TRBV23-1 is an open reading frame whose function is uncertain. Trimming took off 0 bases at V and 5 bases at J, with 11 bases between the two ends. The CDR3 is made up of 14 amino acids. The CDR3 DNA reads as TGCGCCAGCAGTCAATCGCCTCAGGGCCACGAGCAGTACTTC. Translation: CASSQSPQGHEQYF.

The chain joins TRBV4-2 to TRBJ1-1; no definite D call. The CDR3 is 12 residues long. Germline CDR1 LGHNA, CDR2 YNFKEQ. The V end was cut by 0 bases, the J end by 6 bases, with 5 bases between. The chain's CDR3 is CASSQESPEAFF. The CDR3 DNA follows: TGTGCCAGCAGCCAAGAGAGTCCTGAAGCTTTCTTT.

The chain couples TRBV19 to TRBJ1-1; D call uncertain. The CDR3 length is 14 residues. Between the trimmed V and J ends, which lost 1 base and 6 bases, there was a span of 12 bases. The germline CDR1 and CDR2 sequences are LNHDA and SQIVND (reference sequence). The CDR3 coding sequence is TGTGCCAGTAGTATAGGACCTCGTGAGGCTGAAGCTTTCTTT. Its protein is CASSIGPREAEAFF.

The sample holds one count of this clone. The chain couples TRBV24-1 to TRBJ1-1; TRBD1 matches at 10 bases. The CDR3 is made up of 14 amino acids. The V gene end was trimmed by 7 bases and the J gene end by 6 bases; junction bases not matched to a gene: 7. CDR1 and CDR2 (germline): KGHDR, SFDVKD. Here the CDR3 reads CATREGQGESEAFF. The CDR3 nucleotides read TGTGCCACCAGGGAAGGACAGGGGGAGTCTGAAGCTTTCTTT.

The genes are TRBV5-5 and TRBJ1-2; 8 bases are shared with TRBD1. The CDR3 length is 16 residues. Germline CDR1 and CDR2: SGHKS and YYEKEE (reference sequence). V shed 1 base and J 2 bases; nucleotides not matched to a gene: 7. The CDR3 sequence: CASSLFSGGYNYGYTF. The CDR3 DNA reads TGTGCCAGCAGCTTGTTCTCAGGGGGCTACAACTATGGCTACACCTTC.

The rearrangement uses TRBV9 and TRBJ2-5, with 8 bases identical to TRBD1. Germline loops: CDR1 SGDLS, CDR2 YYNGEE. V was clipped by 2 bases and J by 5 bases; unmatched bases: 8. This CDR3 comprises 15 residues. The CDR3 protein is CASSVGQGWSETQYF. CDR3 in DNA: TGTGCCAGCAGCGTTGGACAGGGATGGTCGGAGACCCAGTACTTC. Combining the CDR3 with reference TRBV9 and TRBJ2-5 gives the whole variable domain DSGVTQTPKHLITATGQRVTLRCSPRSGDLSVYWYQQSLDQGLQFLIQYYNGEERAKGNILERFSAQQFPDLHSELNLSSLELGDSALYFCASSVGQGWSETQYFGPGTRLLVL.

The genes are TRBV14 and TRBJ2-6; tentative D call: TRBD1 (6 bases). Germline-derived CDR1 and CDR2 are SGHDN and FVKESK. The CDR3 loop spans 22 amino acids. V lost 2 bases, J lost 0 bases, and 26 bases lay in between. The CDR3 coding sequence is TGTGCCAGCAGCCAAAGGGCCAGGGGCCCTCTAAGACCCGTCTCTGGGGCCAACGTCCTGACTTTC. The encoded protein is CASSQRARGPLRPVSGANVLTF.

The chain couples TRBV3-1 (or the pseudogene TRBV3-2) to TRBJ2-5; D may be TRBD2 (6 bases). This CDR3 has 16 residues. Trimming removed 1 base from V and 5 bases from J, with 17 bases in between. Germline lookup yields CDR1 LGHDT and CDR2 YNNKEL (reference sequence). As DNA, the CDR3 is TGTGCCAGCAGCCAAGCGGCCGGGGCGGGGAGGGAGACCCAGTACTTC. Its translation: CASSQAAGAGRETQYF.